The 18 T cell receptor beta chains given below trace back to one sample, sequenced in a study of T cell changes during pregnancy in multiple sclerosis. Some clones are missing from TCRdb's copy, which holds only in-frame ones; the method was immunoSEQ multiplex PCR. The profile shows 30,000 or so clones, nearly 90% of them singletons. Material: CD8+ T cells from peripheral blood mononuclear cells, obtained in the third trimester of pregnancy. These receptors came from a female donor with multiple sclerosis, enrolled in a pregnancy study.

The CDR3: CASSVAQSGRTQYF. The CDR3 region has the DNA TGTGCCAGCAGCGTAGCTCAAAGCGGGAGAACCCAGTACTTC. The chain combines TRBV9 with TRBJ2-5, with TRBD2 matching 8 bases. CDR1 and CDR2 from the germline V gene are SGDLS and YYNGEE. This CDR3 spans 14 amino acids. The ends lost 0 bases at V and 8 bases at J; junction bases unmatched: 6. Together with reference TRBV9 and TRBJ2-5, the CDR3 gives the full variable domain: DSGVTQTPKHLITATGQRVTLRCSPRSGDLSVYWYQQSLDQGLQFLIQYYNGEERAKGNILERFSAQQFPDLHSELNLSSLELGDSALYFCASSVAQSGRTQYFGPGTRLLVL.

The V call is TRBV11-2, the J call TRBJ1-6; D is uncertain. Germline CDR1 SGHAT, CDR2 FQNNGV. Trimming cost V 5 bases and J 7 bases, with 15 bases left between them. CDR3 length: 15 residues. CDR3 nucleotide sequence: TGTGCCAGCAGCCCCTGGGAGGGTGCAAATTCACCCCTCCACTTT. Protein: CASSPWEGANSPLHF. Variable domain in full (rest from reference TRBV11-2 and TRBJ1-6): EAGVAQSPRYKIIEKRQSVAFWCNPISGHATLYWYQQILGQGPKLLIQFQNNGVVDDSQLPKDRFSAERLKGVDSTLKIQPAKLEDSAVYLCASSPWEGANSPLHFGNGTRLTVT.

This clone was detected once. The chain carries TRBV6-4 and TRBJ1-2, with 7 bases fitting TRBD1. The ends lost 8 bases at V and 4 bases at J; junction bases unmatched: 4. The CDR3 has 12 amino acids. Germline CDR1 and CDR2: MRHNA and SNTAGT. CDR3 sequence: CASGDSGYGYTF. CDR3 sequence (DNA): TGTGCCAGCGGGGACAGTGGCTATGGCTACACCTTC.

This sequence joins TRBV7-2 and TRBJ1-4, with 8 bases matching TRBD1. J was trimmed by 7 bases and V by 2 bases; bases with no gene match: 6. The CDR3 is 15 amino acids. Germline V gene lookup returns CDR1 SGHTA and CDR2 FQGNSA. The CDR3 region has the DNA TGTGCCAGCAGCTTATCTGGACAGGGTAGTGAAAAACTGTTTTTT. It encodes CASSLSGQGSEKLFF.

The chain links TRBV4-2 to TRBJ2-2; D gene uncertain. CDR3 length: 12 amino acids. V was pared by 4 bases and J by 4 bases, with 4 bases between. The germline gives CDR1 LGHNA, CDR2 YNFKEQ. The CDR3 region has the DNA TGTGCCAGCAGCCTAGTCACCGGGGAGCTGTTTTTT. The encoded protein is CASSLVTGELFF.

CDR3 bases: TGTGCCAGCAGTTTCAGCGGGAGCTCCTACAATGAGCAGTTCTTC. Its protein is CASSFSGSSYNEQFF. The chain uses TRBV6-5 and TRBJ2-1, with 8 bases matching TRBD2. The length of the CDR3 is 15 residues. Germline V CDR1 and CDR2: MNHEY, SVGAGI. Germline trimming cut 4 bases from V and 0 bases from J; bases unmatched to any gene: 2.

The rearrangement joins TRBV9 to TRBJ1-2; 8 bases are shared with TRBD1. Germline V lookup: CDR1 SGDLS, CDR2 YYNGEE. With V trimmed by 3 bases and J by 4 bases, 5 bases remained unmatched. The CDR3 contains 14 residues. The CDR3: CASSADRGFYGYTF. CDR3 DNA sequence: TGTGCCAGCAGCGCAGACAGGGGATTCTATGGCTACACCTTC.

V usage is TRBV5-6 and J usage is TRBJ2-1; D not resolved. The CDR3 spans 12 residues. V was shortened by 4 bases and J by 10 bases, with 12 bases between the two germline ends. Germline assignment: CDR1 SGHDT and CDR2 YYEEEE. The chain's CDR3 is CASSTIAYEQFF. In DNA, the CDR3 is TGTGCCAGCAGCACCATAGCCTACGAGCAGTTCTTC.

This rearrangement joins TRBV27 to TRBJ1-2; D is uncertain. Germline V gene data show CDR1 as MNHEY and CDR2 as SMNVEV (reference sequence). The ends were cut back, 5 bases at V and 8 bases at J, with 21 bases in the middle. The CDR3 extends over 15 amino acids. CDR3 nucleotides: TGTGCCAGCAGTCCCTCGTGGCCATTGGTTGAAGGCTACACCTTC. Amino acids: CASSPSWPLVEGYTF.

The chain employs TRBV6-5 and TRBJ1-2; 7 nucleotides agree with TRBD1. Germline V gene sequence: CDR1 MNHEY, CDR2 SVGAGI. CDR3 length: 14 residues. V shed 5 bases, J shed 4 bases, and the junction held 7 bases outside the gene matches. The CDR3 sequence is CASSISGGGYGYTF. Written as DNA, the CDR3 is TGTGCCAGCAGTATTTCAGGGGGTGGCTATGGCTACACCTTC.

The chain uses TRBV27 and TRBJ2-7; D is ambiguous. V lost 6 bases and J lost 2, with 14 bases in between. Germline V gene data show CDR1 as MNHEY and CDR2 as SMNVEV (reference sequence). The CDR3 length is 14 residues. DNA for the CDR3: TGTGCCAGCAGCCCGTTCCGAGGAGCCTACGAGCAGTACTTC. Residues: CASSPFRGAYEQYF.

The CDR3 region is CASSLELADRSYNEQFF. In nucleotides, the CDR3 is TGTGCCAGCAGCTTAGAGCTAGCGGACCGCTCCTACAATGAGCAGTTCTTC. The chain recombines TRBV13 with TRBJ2-1; the match to TRBD2 covers 7 bases. This CDR3 is built from 17 residues. Per the germline V gene, CDR1 is PRHDT and CDR2 is FYEKMQ (reference sequence). J lost 0 bases, V lost 1 base, and 6 bases had no gene match.

The chain employs TRBV19 and TRBJ2-7; TRBD1 matches at 9 bases. The J segment lost 6 bases and the V segment lost 5 bases, leaving 5 bases of the junction unmatched. This CDR3 region has 13 residues. Germline CDR1 is LNHDA and CDR2 is SQIVND (reference sequence). In DNA form, the CDR3 reads TGTGCCAGTAGTTCCGGGACAGGGCCCGAGCAGTACTTC. This codes for CASSSGTGPEQYF.

The chain uses TRBV7-9 and TRBJ1-6; no definite D call. Germline V CDR1 and CDR2: SEHNR, FQNEAQ (reference sequence). The CDR3 extends over 14 amino acids. Trimming pared 2 bases from V and 7 bases from J, leaving 9 bases between. In DNA, the CDR3 is TGTGCCAGCAGCTTAAAGAGTAAGAATTCACCCCTCCACTTT. This encodes CASSLKSKNSPLHF. Using reference TRBV7-9 and TRBJ1-6 for the parts outside the CDR3, the full variable domain is DTGVSQNPRHKITKRGQNVTFRCDPISEHNRLYWYRQTLGQGPEFLTYFQNEAQLEKSRLLSDRFSAERPKGSFSTLEIQRTEQGDSAMYLCASSLKSKNSPLHFGNGTRLTVT.

The CDR3 loop is CSFLGTSYGYTF. CDR3 in DNA: TGCAGCTTTCTCGGGACATCCTATGGCTACACCTTC. The chain uses TRBV29-1 and TRBJ1-2, with D possibly matching TRBD1 (6 bases). The CDR3 runs 12 residues. The V gene's germline CDR1 is SQVTM and CDR2 ANQGSEA. The V end lost 8 bases, the J end lost 4 bases, and 14 bases lay between the germline ends. Together with reference TRBV29-1 and TRBJ1-2, the CDR3 gives the full variable domain: SAVISQKPSRDICQRGTSLTIQCQVDSQVTMMFWYRQQPGQSLTLIATANQGSEATYESGFVIDKFPISRPNLTFSTLTVSNMSPEDSSIYLCSFLGTSYGYTFGSGTRLTVV.

The chain recombines TRBV7-9 with TRBJ2-2; D ambiguous. CDR1 SEHNR and CDR2 FQNEAQ come from the germline V gene (reference sequence). V lost 1 base and J lost 15, with 12 bases in between. The CDR3 is made up of 12 amino acids. The chain's CDR3 is CASSLEVESMFF. In nucleotides, the CDR3 is TGTGCCAGCAGCTTAGAAGTAGAGAGTATGTTTTTT.

This rearrangement joins TRBV13 to TRBJ2-3; 12 nucleotides match TRBD2. CDR1 PRHDT and CDR2 FYEKMQ come from the germline V gene (reference sequence). V was pared by 5 bases and J by 2 bases, with 8 bases of the junction left unmatched. The CDR3 spans 17 residues. The CDR3 nucleotides are TGTGCCAGCAGCCTTCGGACTAGCGGGGAGTACACAGATACGCAGTATTTT. Residues: CASSLRTSGEYTDTQYF.

V gene TRBV4-1 combines with J gene TRBJ2-3; 8 nucleotides align to TRBD2. V shed 1 base and J 4 bases; nucleotides not matched to a gene: 4. Germline V gene lookup returns CDR1 MGHRA and CDR2 YSYEKL. This CDR3 region has 15 residues. The CDR3 DNA follows: TGCGCCAGCAGCCAAGTGACGGGAGGGGCAGATACGCAGTATTTT. Amino acids: CASSQVTGGADTQYF.